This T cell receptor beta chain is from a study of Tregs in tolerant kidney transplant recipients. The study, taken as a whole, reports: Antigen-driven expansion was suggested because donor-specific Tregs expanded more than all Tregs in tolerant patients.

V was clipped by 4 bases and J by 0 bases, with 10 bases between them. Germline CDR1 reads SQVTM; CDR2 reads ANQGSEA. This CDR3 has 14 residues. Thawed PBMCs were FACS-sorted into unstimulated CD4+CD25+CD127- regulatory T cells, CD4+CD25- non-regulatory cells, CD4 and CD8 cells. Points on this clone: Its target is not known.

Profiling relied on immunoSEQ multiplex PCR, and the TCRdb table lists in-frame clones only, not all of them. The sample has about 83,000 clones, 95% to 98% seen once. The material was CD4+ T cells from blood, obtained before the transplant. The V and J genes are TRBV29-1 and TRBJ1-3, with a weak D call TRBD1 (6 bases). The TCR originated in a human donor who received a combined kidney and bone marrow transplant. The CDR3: CSVVTGSSGNTIYF. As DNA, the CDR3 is TGCAGCGTTGTTACAGGGAGCTCTGGAAACACCATATATTTT.